The T cell receptor beta chain under discussion was sequenced for a study of T-cell memory formation after mild COVID-19. Study-wide background: TCR clusters were mostly donor specific.

Barcoded TCR alpha and TCR beta cDNA libraries with UMIs came from 5'RACE using constant-segment primers. Each CDR3 protein gets one entry after TCRdb re-called the 5' RACE reads with MiXCR. The sample lists about 170,000 distinct CDR3 sequences; over 10% were seen once. The J segment lost 7 bases and the V segment lost 1 base, leaving 10 bases of the junction unmatched. The V gene's germline CDR1 is SGHTA and CDR2 FQGNSA. The length of the CDR3 is 18 residues. Whole-study results and caveats: Clones contracting across day 15 to 85 had a balanced CD4/CD8 profile; later expanding clones leaned CD4+. Confirmation was lacking for SARS-CoV-2 specificity of second-wave clones that peaked on day 37.

To note about this clonotype: Its antigen is unknown.

What was sequenced was PBMCs or a T cell subset sorted from them (not recorded which). The V call is TRBV7-2, the J call TRBJ2-5; TRBD2 matches at 15 bases. The sequence was obtained from a man aged 18 to 29 who had mild COVID-19 (a few samples of this study predate the infection). Cell type and time point are not known. In DNA, the CDR3 is TGTGCCAGCAGCTTAGGGACTAGCGGGGGGGCCCGAGGTGGGACCCAGTACTTC. Amino acids: CASSLGTSGGARGGTQYF.